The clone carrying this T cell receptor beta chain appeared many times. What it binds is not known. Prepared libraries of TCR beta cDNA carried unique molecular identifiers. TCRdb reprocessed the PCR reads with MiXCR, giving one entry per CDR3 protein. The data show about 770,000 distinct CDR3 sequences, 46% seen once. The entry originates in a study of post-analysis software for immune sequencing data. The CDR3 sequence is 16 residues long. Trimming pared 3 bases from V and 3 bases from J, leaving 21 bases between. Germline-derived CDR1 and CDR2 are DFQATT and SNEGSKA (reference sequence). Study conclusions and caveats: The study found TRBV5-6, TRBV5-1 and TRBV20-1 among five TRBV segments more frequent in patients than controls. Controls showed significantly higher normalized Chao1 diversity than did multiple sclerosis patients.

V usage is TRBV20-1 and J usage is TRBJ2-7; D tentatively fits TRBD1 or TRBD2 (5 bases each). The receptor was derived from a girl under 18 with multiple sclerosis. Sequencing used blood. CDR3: CSASSKSWGSDYEQYF. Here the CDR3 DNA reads TGCAGTGCTAGTTCCAAGAGTTGGGGGAGCGACTACGAGCAGTACTTC.